The source of this TCR beta chain is a study of T cells after yellow fever vaccination. The length of the CDR3 is 17 residues. V was cut by 3 bases and J by 1 base, with 19 bases left in between. In germline, CDR1 is SGHRS, CDR2 YFSETQ. TCRdb redid the calling of the 5' RACE reads with MiXCR, one entry per CDR3 protein. The sample includes approximately 31,000 distinct CDR3 sequences, more than 9% seen only once; the top ten take approximately 12%. This clonotype is categorized as medium-sized (0.01 to 0.1%). V gene TRBV5-1 combines with J gene TRBJ2-5, with a tentative D call TRBD1 (8 bases). This material consisted of PBMCs, either bulk or a sorted T-cell subset (CD4+, CD8+, memory, or dextramer-sorted; not recorded which), taken roughly 15 days after the first yellow fever vaccination. The TCR comes from a young man who received the YFV17D yellow fever vaccine. CDR3 DNA sequence: TGCGCCAGCAGCTCCGGGGGGACAGGAGGGCTCCAAGAGACCCAGTACTTC. Protein product: CASSSGGTGGLQETQYF.